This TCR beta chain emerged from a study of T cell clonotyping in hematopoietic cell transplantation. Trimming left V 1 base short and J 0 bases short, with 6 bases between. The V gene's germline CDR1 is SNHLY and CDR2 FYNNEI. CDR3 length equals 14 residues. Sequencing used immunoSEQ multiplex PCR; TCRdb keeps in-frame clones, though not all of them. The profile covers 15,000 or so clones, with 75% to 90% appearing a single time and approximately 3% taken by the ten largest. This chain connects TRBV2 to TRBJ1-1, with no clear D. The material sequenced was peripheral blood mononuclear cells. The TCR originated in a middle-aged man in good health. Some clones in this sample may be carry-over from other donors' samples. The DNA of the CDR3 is TGTGCCAGCAGTGAAGAGGTCTTGAACACTGAAGCTTTCTTT. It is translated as CASSEEVLNTEAFF.